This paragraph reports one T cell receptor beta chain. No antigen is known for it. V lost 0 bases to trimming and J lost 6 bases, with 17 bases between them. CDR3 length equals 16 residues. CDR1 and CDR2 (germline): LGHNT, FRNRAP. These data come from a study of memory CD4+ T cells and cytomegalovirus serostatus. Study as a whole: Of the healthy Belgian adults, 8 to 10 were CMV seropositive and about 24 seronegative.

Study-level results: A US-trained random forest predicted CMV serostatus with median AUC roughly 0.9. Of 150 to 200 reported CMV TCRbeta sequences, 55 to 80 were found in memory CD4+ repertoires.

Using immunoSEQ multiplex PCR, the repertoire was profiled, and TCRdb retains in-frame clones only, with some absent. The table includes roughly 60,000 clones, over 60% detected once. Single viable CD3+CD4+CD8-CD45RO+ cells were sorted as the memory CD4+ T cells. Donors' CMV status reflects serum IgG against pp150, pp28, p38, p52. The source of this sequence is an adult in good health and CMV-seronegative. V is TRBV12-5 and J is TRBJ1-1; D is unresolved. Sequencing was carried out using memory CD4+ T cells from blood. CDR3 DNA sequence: TGTGCTAGTGGTTTGGTTCTGGGGTCCTTAAGTCCTGAAGCTTTCTTT. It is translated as CASGLVLGSLSPEAFF.